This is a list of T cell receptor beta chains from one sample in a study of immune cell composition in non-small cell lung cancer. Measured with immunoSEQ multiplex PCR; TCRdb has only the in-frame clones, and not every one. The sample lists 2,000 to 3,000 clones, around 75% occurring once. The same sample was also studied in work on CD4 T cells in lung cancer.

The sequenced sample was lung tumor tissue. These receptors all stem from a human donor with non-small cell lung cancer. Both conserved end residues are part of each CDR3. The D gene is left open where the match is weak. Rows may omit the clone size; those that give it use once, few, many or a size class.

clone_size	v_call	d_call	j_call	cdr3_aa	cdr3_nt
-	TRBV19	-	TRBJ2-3	CASRGLELDTQYF	TGTGCCAGTCGCGGGCTAGAACTGGATACGCAGTATTTT
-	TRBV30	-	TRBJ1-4	CAWSNGQLLTNEKLFF	TGTGCCTGGAGTAACGGACAATTATTAACTAATGAAAAACTGTTTTTT
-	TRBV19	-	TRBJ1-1	CASSTDRYTEAFF	TGTGCCAGTTCGACAGACCGATACACTGAAGCTTTCTTT
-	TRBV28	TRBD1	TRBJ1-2	CASSLSGLGRDRGRATNGYTF	TGTGCCAGCAGTTTATCGGGTTTGGGCCGGGACAGGGGACGGGCTACTAATGGCTACACCTTC
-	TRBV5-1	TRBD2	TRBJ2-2	CASSLRGSGRLDTGELFF	TGCGCCAGCAGCTTGCGCGGGAGCGGGAGGTTGGACACCGGGGAGCTGTTTTTT
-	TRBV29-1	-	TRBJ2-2	CSVDRDTGELFF	TGCAGCGTTGATCGGGACACCGGGGAGCTGTTTTTT
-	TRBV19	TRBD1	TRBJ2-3	CASSTPMTGGTDTQYF	TGTGCCAGTAGTACCCCCATGACAGGGGGGACAGATACGCAGTATTTT
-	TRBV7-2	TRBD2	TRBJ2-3	CASSQPTSGADTQYF	TGTGCCAGCAGCCAGCCCACTAGCGGCGCCGATACGCAGTATTTT
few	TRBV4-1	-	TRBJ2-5	CASSPIGGQETQYF	TGCGCCAGCAGCCCTATCGGGGGCCAAGAGACCCAGTACTTC
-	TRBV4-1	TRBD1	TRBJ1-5	CASSQGGQGGSNQPQHF	TGCGCCAGCAGCCAAGGGGGACAGGGAGGAAGCAATCAGCCCCAGCATTTT
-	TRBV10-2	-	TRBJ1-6	CASSDSDSSHNSPLHF	TGCGCCAGCAGCGATTCAGACAGCAGCCATAATTCACCCCTCCACTTT
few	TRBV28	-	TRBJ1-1	CASSSGLLMNTEAFF	TGTGCCAGCAGTTCGGGACTGCTTATGAACACTGAAGCTTTCTTT
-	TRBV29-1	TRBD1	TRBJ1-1	CSVEATDRGRLSAEAFF	TGCAGCGTTGAAGCGACCGACAGGGGGCGATTGTCGGCTGAAGCTTTCTTT
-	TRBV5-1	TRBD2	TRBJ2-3	CASSQGRVAGGDTQYF	TGCGCCAGCAGTCAAGGCCGGGTAGCGGGGGGTGATACGCAGTATTTT
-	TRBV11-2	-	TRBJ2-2	CASSPLDITGELFF	TGTGCCAGCAGCCCTCTAGATATCACCGGGGAGCTGTTTTTT
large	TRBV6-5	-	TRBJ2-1	CASSQVRYNEQFF	TGTGCCAGCAGCCAGGTTCGGTACAATGAGCAGTTCTTC
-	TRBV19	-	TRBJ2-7	CASRSDSTYEQYF	TGTGCCAGTAGGTCCGACAGTACCTACGAGCAGTACTTC
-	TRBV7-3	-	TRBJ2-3	CASSPPAGYTDTQYF	TGTGCCAGCAGCCCCCCCGCGGGGTACACAGATACGCAGTATTTT
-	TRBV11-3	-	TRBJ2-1	CASSLGWREKSDEQFF	TGTGCCAGCAGCTTAGGATGGAGGGAGAAGAGCGATGAGCAGTTCTTC
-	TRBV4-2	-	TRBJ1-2	CASTPSPGDGYTF	TGTGCCAGCACCCCCAGCCCAGGGGATGGCTACACCTTC
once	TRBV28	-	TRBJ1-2	CASGQNYGYTF	TGTGCCAGCGGACAGAACTATGGCTACACCTTC
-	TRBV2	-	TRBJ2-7	CASNRPFSYEQYF	TGTGCCAGCAACAGGCCCTTCTCCTACGAGCAGTACTTC
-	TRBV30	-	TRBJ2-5	CAWSVPGQETQYF	TGTGCCTGGAGTGTTCCGGGGCAAGAGACCCAGTACTTC
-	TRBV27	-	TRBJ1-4	CASRPGVYNEKLFF	TGTGCCAGCAGACCAGGGGTCTACAATGAAAAACTGTTTTTT
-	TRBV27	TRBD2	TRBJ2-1	CATQLAGVSNEQFF	TGTGCCACCCAACTAGCGGGAGTTTCGAATGAGCAGTTCTTC
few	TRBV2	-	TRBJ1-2	CASSGVRGYGYTF	TGTGCCAGCAGTGGGGTAAGGGGTTACGGCTACACCTTC
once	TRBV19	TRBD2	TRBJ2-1	CASSSPGLAGVPSYNEQFF	TGTGCCAGTAGTAGTCCGGGACTAGCGGGAGTTCCCTCCTACAATGAGCAGTTCTTC
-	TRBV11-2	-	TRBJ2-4	CASSLETAENIQYF	TGTGCCAGCAGCTTAGAGACAGCCGAAAACATTCAGTACTTC
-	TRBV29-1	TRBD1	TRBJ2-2	CSAARGTGGLAGELFF	TGCAGCGCCGCAAGGGGAACAGGGGGCTTGGCCGGGGAGCTGTTTTTT
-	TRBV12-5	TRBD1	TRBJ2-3	CASGRTGEVSSDTQYF	TGTGCTAGTGGTCGAACAGGGGAAGTCTCCTCAGATACGCAGTATTTT
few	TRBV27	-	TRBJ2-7	CASRMTTNSYEQYF	TGTGCCAGCAGAATGACAACGAATTCCTACGAGCAGTACTTC
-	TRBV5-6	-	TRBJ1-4	CASSQAWQGDEKLFF	TGTGCTAGCAGCCAGGCATGGCAGGGTGATGAAAAACTGTTTTTT
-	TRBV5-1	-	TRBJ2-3	CASSLSGLALSTDTQYF	TGCGCCAGCAGCTTGTCGGGGTTGGCCCTGAGCACAGATACGCAGTATTTT
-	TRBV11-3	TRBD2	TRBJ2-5	CASSTGTSGERGETQYF	TGTGCCAGCAGCACCGGGACTAGCGGGGAAAGAGGGGAGACCCAGTACTTC
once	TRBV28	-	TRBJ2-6	CASSSWVIAGGITSGANVLTF	TGTGCCAGCAGTTCTTGGGTTATTGCGGGCGGTATTACCTCTGGGGCCAACGTCCTGACTTTC
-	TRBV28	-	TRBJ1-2	CASSLDGVYGYTF	TGTGCCAGCAGTTTGGACGGGGTCTATGGCTACACCTTC
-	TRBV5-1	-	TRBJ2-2	CASSLSRGDRGELFF	TGCGCCAGCAGCTTATCAAGGGGCGATCGAGGGGAGCTGTTTTTT
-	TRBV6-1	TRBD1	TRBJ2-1	CASSEFRTGTRFF	TGTGCCAGCAGTGAATTCAGGACAGGGACGCGGTTCTTC
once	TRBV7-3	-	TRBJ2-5	CASSSAGFAETQYF	TGTGCCAGCAGCTCAGCAGGGTTTGCAGAGACCCAGTACTTC
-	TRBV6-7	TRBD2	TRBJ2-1	CASSYPGTSGRREVRNEQFF	TGTGCCAGCAGTTACCCAGGGACTAGCGGGAGAAGGGAGGTGAGAAATGAGCAGTTCTTC